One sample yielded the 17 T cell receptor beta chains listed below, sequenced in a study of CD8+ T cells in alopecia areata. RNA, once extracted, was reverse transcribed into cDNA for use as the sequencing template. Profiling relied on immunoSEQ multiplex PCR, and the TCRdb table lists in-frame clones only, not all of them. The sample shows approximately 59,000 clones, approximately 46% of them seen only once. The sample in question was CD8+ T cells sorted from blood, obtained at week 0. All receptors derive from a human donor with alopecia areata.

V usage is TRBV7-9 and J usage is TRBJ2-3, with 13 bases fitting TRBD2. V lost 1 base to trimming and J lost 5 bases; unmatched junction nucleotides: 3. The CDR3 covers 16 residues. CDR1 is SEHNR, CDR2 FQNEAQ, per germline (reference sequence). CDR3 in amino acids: CASSLDGLAGVDTQYF. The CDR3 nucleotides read TGTGCCAGCAGCTTAGACGGACTAGCGGGAGTAGATACGCAGTATTTT.

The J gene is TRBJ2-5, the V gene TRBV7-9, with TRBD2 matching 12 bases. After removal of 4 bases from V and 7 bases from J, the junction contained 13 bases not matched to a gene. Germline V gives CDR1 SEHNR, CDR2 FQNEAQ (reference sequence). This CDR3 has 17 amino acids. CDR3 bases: TGTGCCAGCAGCTCACCGACTAGCGGGAGAGGTTTGGGGACCCAGTACTTC. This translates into CASSSPTSGRGLGTQYF. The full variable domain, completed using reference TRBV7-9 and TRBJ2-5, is DTGVSQNPRHKITKRGQNVTFRCDPISEHNRLYWYRQTLGQGPEFLTYFQNEAQLEKSRLLSDRFSAERPKGSFSTLEIQRTEQGDSAMYLCASSSPTSGRGLGTQYFGPGTRLLVL.

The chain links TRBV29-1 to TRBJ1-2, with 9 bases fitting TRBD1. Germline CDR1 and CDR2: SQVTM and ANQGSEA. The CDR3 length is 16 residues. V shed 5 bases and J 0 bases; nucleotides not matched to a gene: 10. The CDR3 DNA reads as TGCAGCGTTCTAGACAGGGGGACTAGAGCTAACTATGGCTACACCTTC. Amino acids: CSVLDRGTRANYGYTF.

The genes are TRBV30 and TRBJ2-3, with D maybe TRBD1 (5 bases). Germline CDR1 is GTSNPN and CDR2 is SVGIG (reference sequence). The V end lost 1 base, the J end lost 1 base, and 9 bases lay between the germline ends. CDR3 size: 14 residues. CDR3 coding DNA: TGTGCCTGGAGTGCTTTAGGGGGCACAGATACGCAGTATTTT. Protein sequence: CAWSALGGTDTQYF.

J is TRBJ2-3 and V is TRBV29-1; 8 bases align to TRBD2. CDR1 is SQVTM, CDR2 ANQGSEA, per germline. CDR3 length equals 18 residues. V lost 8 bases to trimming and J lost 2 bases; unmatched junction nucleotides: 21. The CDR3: CSQEASAGGHTYTDTQYF. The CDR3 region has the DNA TGCAGCCAAGAAGCGTCGGCGGGAGGCCACACCTACACAGATACGCAGTATTTT.

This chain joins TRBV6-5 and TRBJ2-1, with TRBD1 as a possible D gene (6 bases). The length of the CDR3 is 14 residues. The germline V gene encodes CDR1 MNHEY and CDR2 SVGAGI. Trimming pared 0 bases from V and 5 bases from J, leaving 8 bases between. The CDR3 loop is CASSYSGQNNEQFF. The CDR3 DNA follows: TGTGCCAGCAGTTACTCCGGACAGAACAATGAGCAGTTCTTC.

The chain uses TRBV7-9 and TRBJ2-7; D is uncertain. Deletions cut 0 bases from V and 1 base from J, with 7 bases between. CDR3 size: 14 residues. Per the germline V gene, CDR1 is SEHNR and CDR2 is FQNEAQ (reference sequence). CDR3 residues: CASSLARRSYEQYF. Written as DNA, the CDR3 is TGTGCCAGCAGCTTAGCTAGGCGGTCCTACGAGCAGTACTTC. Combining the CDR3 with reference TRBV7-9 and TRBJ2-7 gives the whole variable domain DTGVSQNPRHKITKRGQNVTFRCDPISEHNRLYWYRQTLGQGPEFLTYFQNEAQLEKSRLLSDRFSAERPKGSFSTLEIQRTEQGDSAMYLCASSLARRSYEQYFGPGTRLTVT.

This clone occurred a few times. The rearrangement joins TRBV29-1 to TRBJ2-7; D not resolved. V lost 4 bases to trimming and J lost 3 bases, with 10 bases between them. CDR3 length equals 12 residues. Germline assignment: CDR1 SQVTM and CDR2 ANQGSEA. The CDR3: CSVGGERYEQYF. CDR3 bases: TGCAGCGTTGGTGGGGAACGCTACGAGCAGTACTTC.

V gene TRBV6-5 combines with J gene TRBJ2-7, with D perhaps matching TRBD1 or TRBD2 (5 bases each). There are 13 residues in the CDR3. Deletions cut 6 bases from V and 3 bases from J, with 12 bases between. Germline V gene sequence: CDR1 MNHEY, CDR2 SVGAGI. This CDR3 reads CASRALGVYEQYF. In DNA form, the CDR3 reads TGTGCCAGCAGAGCACTAGGGGTCTACGAGCAGTACTTC.

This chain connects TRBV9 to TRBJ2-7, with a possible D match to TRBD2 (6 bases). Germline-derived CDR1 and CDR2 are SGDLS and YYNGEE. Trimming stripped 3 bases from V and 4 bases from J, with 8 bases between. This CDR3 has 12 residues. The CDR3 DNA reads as TGTGCCAGCAGCGCCGGGACTTACGAGCAGTACTTC. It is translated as CASSAGTYEQYF. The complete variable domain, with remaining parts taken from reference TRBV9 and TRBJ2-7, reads DSGVTQTPKHLITATGQRVTLRCSPRSGDLSVYWYQQSLDQGLQFLIQYYNGEERAKGNILERFSAQQFPDLHSELNLSSLELGDSALYFCASSAGTYEQYFGPGTRLTVT.

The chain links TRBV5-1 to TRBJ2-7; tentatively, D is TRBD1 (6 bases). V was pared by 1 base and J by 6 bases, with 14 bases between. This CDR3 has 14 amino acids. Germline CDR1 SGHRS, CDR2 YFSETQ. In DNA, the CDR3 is TGCGCCAGCAGCTTGACACAGGGTTCGCTCGAGCAGTACTTC. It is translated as CASSLTQGSLEQYF.

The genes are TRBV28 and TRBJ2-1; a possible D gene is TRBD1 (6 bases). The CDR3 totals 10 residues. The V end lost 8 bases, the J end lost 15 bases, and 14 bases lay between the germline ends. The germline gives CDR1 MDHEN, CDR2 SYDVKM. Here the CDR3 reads CASAGTRGFF. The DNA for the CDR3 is TGTGCCAGCGCCGGGACACGGGGGTTCTTC.

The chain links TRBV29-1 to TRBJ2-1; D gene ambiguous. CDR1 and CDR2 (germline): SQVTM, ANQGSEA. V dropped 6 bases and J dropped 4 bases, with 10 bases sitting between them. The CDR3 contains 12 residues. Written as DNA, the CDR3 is TGCAGCGTGCTGCCCTCGTACAATGAGCAGTTCTTC. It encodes CSVLPSYNEQFF.

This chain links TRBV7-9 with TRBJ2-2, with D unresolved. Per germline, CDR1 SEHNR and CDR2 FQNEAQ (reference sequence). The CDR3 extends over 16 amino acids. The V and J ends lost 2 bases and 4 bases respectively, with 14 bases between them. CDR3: CASSLLPGHSTGELFF. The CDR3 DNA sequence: TGTGCCAGCAGCTTACTCCCTGGGCATAGCACCGGGGAGCTGTTTTTT.

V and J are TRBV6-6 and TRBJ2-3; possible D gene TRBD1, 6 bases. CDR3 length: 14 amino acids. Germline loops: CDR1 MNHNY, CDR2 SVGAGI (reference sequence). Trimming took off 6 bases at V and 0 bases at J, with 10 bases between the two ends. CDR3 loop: CASSPGASTDTQYF. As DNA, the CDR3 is TGTGCCAGCAGCCCAGGGGCTAGCACAGATACGCAGTATTTT.

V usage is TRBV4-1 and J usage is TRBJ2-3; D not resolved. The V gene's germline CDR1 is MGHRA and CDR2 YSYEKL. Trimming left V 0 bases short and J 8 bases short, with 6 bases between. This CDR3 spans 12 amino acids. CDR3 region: CASSQDELTQYF. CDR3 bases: TGCGCCAGCAGCCAAGACGAGCTTACGCAGTATTTT.

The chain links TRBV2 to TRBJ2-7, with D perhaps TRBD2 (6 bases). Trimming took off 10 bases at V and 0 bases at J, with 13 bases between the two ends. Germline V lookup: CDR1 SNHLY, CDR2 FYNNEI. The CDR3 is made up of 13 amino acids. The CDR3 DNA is TGTGCCAACCGTGGAGGGAGCTCCTACGAGCAGTACTTC. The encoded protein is CANRGGSSYEQYF.